The source of this TCR beta chain is a study of beta chain features in type 1 diabetes. Turning to the study itself: No patient-donor differences in age, gender, total cells or subset yield.

From germline, CDR1 is MDHEN and CDR2 SYDVKM. The CDR3 consists of 12 residues. Between the trimmed V and J ends, which lost 6 bases and 10 bases, there was a span of 10 bases. The study, taken as a whole, reports: Diminished insertions and augmented deletions at VDJ junctions characterized type 1 diabetes patients. Shorter TCRB CDR3s, moderately but significantly so, were found in Type 1 diabetes patients in all four CD4+ subsets.

Cell sorting via CD45RO/CCR7/CD25/CD127/CD95/CD27 was performed to obtain CD4+ naive, central memory, regulatory and stem cell-like memory cells. Concerning this clone itself: The target antigen is unknown.

TCRB transcripts that were expressed got sequenced, as all of the isolated RNA had been reverse transcribed. Sequencing used immunoSEQ multiplex PCR; TCRdb keeps in-frame clones, though not all of them. The data hold about 660,000 clones, with around 15% observed a single time. This chain uses TRBV28 with TRBJ1-6, with D hard to call. Input material: naive CD4+ T cells from blood. This clonotype originated in a young man with type 1 diabetes. CDR3 in DNA: TGTGCCAGCAGCCTATCTGACTCACCCCTCCACTTT. Its protein is CASSLSDSPLHF. The full variable domain, in which reference TRBV28 and TRBJ1-6 provide the parts outside the CDR3, is DVKVTQSSRYLVKRTGEKVFLECVQDMDHENMFWYRQDPGLGLRLIYFSYDVKMKEKGDIPEGYSVSREKKERFSLILESASTNQTSMYLCASSLSDSPLHFGNGTRLTVT.